A single T cell receptor beta chain is shown here with its context. Its antigen is still unknown. CDR1 is GTSNPN and CDR2 is SVGIG in the germline V gene (reference sequence). The CDR3 spans 15 residues. V was pared by 0 bases and J by 3 bases, with 11 bases between. These data come from a study of cytomegalovirus exposure and HLA in healthy donors. Profiling relied on immunoSEQ multiplex PCR, and the TCRdb table lists in-frame clones only, not all of them. The profile covers some 220,000 clones, with about 93% appearing a single time and more than 1% taken by the ten largest. Study-wide results and caveats: The study recorded about 160 TCR beta chains that were cytomegalovirus-associated.

Sequenced sample: PBMCs. This chain links TRBV30 with TRBJ1-4, with a possible D match to TRBD1 (5 bases). The sequence derives from a woman under 30 in good health and CMV-seronegative. The CDR3 sequence: CAWSVLGRANEKLFF. For the CDR3, the DNA is TGTGCCTGGAGTGTACTGGGGCGAGCTAATGAAAAACTGTTTTTT.